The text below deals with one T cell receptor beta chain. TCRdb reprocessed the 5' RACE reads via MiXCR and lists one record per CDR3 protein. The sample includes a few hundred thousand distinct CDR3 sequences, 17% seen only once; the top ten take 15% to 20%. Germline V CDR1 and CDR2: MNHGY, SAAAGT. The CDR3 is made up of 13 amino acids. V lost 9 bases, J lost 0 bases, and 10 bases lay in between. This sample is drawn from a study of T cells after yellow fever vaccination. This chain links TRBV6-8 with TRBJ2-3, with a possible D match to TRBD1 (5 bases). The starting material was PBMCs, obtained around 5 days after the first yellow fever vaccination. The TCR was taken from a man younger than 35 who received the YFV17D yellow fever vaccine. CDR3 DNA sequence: TGTGCCAGTGCCAGGGCGAGCACAGATACGCAGTATTTT. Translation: CASARASTDTQYF.